This T cell receptor beta chain emerged from a study of response to subunit inactivated influenza vaccine. TCRdb redid the calling of the RT-PCR reads with MiXCR, one entry per CDR3 protein. The sample contains about 780,000 distinct CDR3 sequences, under 20% of which appear only once. The V gene lost 4 bases and the J gene lost 7 bases, with 17 bases spanning the gap. Germline CDR1 reads SGHRS; CDR2 reads YFSETQ. This CDR3 has 15 residues. The source was PBMCs from blood, collected more than 4 days after vaccination. The chain combines TRBV5-1 with TRBJ1-4; no firm D call. The origin of this receptor is a man in his fifties or sixties who received an inactivated influenza vaccine. CDR3 region: CASSKSVGPSEKLFF. The CDR3 DNA reads TGCGCCAGCAGCAAGTCGGTAGGGCCAAGTGAAAAACTGTTTTTT. Filled out from reference TRBV5-1 and TRBJ1-4, the complete variable domain reads KAGVTQTPRYLIKTRGQQVTLSCSPISGHRSVSWYQQTPGQGLQFLFEYFSETQRNKGNFPGRFSGRQFSNSRSEMNVSTLELGDSALYLCASSKSVGPSEKLFFGSGTQLSVL.